The clone carrying this TCR beta chain was detected many times. Antigen specificity is unknown. Thyroid ultrasound, orbital computed tomography, clinical symptoms, and serum thyroxine and TRAb underpinned diagnoses. This specimen comes from a study of T cells in Graves' hyperthyroidism and ophthalmopathy. Findings of the study overall: Most clonotypes expanded in thyroid above 0.001 were likewise present in blood. Model output signaled ophthalmopathy a median around 5.9 months ahead of onset.

From RNA transcripts, TCR beta CDR3 regions were amplified. Researchers ran a first-round RT-PCR on the TCR CDR3 using the HTBI primer set. TCRdb processed the multiplex PCR reads anew with MiXCR; each CDR3 protein has one entry. There are about 200,000 distinct CDR3 sequences in the sample; less than 20% occur only once, and about 50% lies in the top ten. Germline V lookup: CDR1 MNHEY, CDR2 SMNVEV (reference sequence). CDR3 length equals 13 residues. The ends were cut back, 8 bases at V and 2 bases at J, with 10 bases in the middle. Sequencing was performed on blood. The V gene is TRBV27, the J gene TRBJ2-1; perhaps TRBD2 as D (6 bases). This sequence originates from a woman in her forties or fifties with Graves' hyperthyroidism. The CDR3: CASGGVTYNEQFF. CDR3 nucleotides: TGTGCCAGCGGAGGGGTAACCTACAATGAGCAGTTCTTC.